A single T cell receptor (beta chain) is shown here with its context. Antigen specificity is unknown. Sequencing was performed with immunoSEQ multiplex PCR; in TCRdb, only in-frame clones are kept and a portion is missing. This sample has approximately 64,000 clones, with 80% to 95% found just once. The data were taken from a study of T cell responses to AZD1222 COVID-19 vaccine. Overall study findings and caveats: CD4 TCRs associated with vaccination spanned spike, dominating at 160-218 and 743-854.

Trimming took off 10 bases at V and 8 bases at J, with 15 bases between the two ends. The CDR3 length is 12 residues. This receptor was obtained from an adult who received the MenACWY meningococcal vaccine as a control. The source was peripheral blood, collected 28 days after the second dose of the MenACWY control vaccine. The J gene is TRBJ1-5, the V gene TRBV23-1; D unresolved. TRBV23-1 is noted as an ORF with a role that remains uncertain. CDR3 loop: CAIYLEVEPQHF. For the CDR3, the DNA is TGCGCCATCTACCTCGAGGTTGAGCCCCAGCATTTT.